Listed below are T cell receptor beta chains from one sample, sequenced in a study of T cells after yellow fever vaccination. TCRdb processed the 5' RACE reads anew with MiXCR; each CDR3 protein has one entry. The table records more than 450,000 distinct CDR3 sequences, around a fifth of them present only once. This sample comprised PBMCs, obtained roughly 20 days after the first yellow fever vaccination. These receptors were taken from a young man who received the YFV17D yellow fever vaccine. Both conserved end residues are part of each CDR3. The D gene is left open where the match is weak. Some rows mark clone size as missing; the rest say once, few, many or name a class of expanded clone.

TGCAGCTATACTAGCGGGGAAGAGACCCAGTACTTC,CSYTSGEETQYF,TRBJ2-5,NA,TRBD2,TRBV29-1
TGTGCCAGCAGCTTAGGTCACCCCGGGGAGCTGTTTTTT,CASSLGHPGELFF,TRBJ2-2,NA,NA,TRBV6-2/TRBV6-3
TGTGCCAGCAGCCGAGCCCTTCTATCAGATACGCAGTATTTT,CASSRALLSDTQYF,TRBJ2-3,few,NA,TRBV6-1
TGTGCCAGCAGCTTAGACTCTCAGGGCATAGCCCGGGGCTACACCTTC,CASSLDSQGIARGYTF,TRBJ1-2,few,NA,TRBV11-2
TGCGCCAGCAGGGAGCGGGGGTACAGTAATGAAGCTTTCTTT,CASRERGYSNEAFF,TRBJ1-1,many,NA,TRBV5-1
TGTGCCAGCAGCTTAGTAGGGACCCATGCCACAGATACGCAGTATTTT,CASSLVGTHATDTQYF,TRBJ2-3,few,NA,TRBV11-2
TGCGCCAGCAGCTTCAACAGGAACACTGAAGCTTTCTTT,CASSFNRNTEAFF,TRBJ1-1,many,NA,TRBV5-1
TGCAGTGCTAGAGACTCGTGGATTTACGCTGAAGCTTTCTTT,CSARDSWIYAEAFF,TRBJ1-1,NA,NA,TRBV20-1
TGTGCCAGCAGTTTAGGACTAGCGGGGTCCGGGGAGCTGTTTTTT,CASSLGLAGSGELFF,TRBJ2-2,few,TRBD2,TRBV12-3/TRBV12-4
TGCAGTGCTAGTGGAAGGGGAGGGGAGCAAGAGACCCAGTACTTC,CSASGRGGEQETQYF,TRBJ2-5,few,TRBD2,TRBV20-1
TGCAGTGCTAGAGATGGGACTAGTTCAGATACGCAGTATTTT,CSARDGTSSDTQYF,TRBJ2-3,few,TRBD2,TRBV20-1
TGCGCCAGCAGCTTTGACGCAGGGATCGCTGAAGCTTTCTTT,CASSFDAGIAEAFF,TRBJ1-1,few,NA,TRBV5-1
TGCGCCAGCAGTGAGTCCGATTGGGGTCAGCCCCAGCATTTT,CASSESDWGQPQHF,TRBJ1-5,few,NA,TRBV10-2
TGTGCCAGTAGTATCTATGACAGCAATCAGCCCCAGCATTTT,CASSIYDSNQPQHF,TRBJ1-5,NA,NA,TRBV19
TGTGCCAGCAGCGGGCAGGGGCTTTCCACCGGGGAGCTGTTTTTT,CASSGQGLSTGELFF,TRBJ2-2,NA,NA,TRBV11-3